This T cell receptor beta chain was identified in a study of T cell responses to AZD1222 COVID-19 vaccine. V was pared by 0 bases and J by 2 bases, with 6 bases of the junction left unmatched. Germline V CDR1 and CDR2: KGHSH, LQKENI. There are 16 residues in the CDR3. Using immunoSEQ multiplex PCR, the repertoire was profiled, and TCRdb retains in-frame clones only, with some absent. There are around 130,000 clones in the sample; about 90% occur only once, and around 6.9% lies in the top ten. The chain uses TRBV18 and TRBJ2-7; 8 nucleotides align to TRBD1. The TCR comes from an adult who received the MenACWY meningococcal vaccine as a control. Sample: peripheral blood, taken 28 days after the second dose of the MenACWY control vaccine. Here the CDR3 reads CASSPPGGRGPYEQYF. Here the CDR3 DNA reads TGTGCCAGCTCACCACCGGGCGGCAGGGGGCCCTACGAGCAGTACTTC.